This TCR beta chain was profiled in a study of control samples from healthy donors and cancer patients. The repertoire was sequenced with immunoSEQ multiplex PCR; TCRdb's copy has only in-frame clones and lacks some. Found here are around 82,000 clones, about 89% of them singletons; the top ten hold approximately 7.2%. This CDR3 is built from 15 residues. Per the germline V gene, CDR1 is LNHDA and CDR2 is SQIVND (reference sequence). The ends were cut back, 4 bases at V and 4 bases at J, with 16 bases in the middle. The rearrangement joins TRBV19 to TRBJ1-1; D possibly corresponds to TRBD1 (6 bases). Input material: blood. This sequence was found in a man aged 50-60 years in good health. The DNA for the CDR3 is TGTGCCAGTAGTACCCAGGGTATACAGGGCACTGAAGCTTTCTTT. Its protein is CASSTQGIQGTEAFF.